A single sample gave rise to the 29 T cell receptor beta chains below, sequenced in a study of radiation and T cells in renal cell carcinoma. Noted time point: blood 2 weeks post-SBRT. The treatment: 15 Gy SBRT to primary tumor, nephrectomy 4 weeks later. The table came from immunoSEQ multiplex PCR; TCRdb's copy has only in-frame clones and leaves some out. The sample has about 120,000 clones; roughly four fifths are singletons. The sample here was blood, taken from a patient whose treatment included radiotherapy and nephrectomy. The receptors come from a man aged 45 to 65 with renal cell carcinoma.

CDR3 sequence (DNA): TGTGCCTGGAGTCCTAGCGGGTACGAGCAGTACTTC. This sequence encodes CAWSPSGYEQYF. The V call is TRBV30, the J call TRBJ2-7; 8 positions match TRBD2. The CDR3 runs 12 residues. Unmatched junction bases numbered 1, after V lost 2 bases and J lost 4 bases. Germline V CDR1 and CDR2: GTSNPN, SVGIG (reference sequence).

This clone occurred once. The J gene is TRBJ1-5, the V gene TRBV18; D uncertain. V gave up 6 bases and J gave up 5 bases, with 20 bases separating them. This CDR3 region has 16 residues. The germline CDR1 and CDR2 sequences are KGHSH and LQKENI. This CDR3 is CASSLDGWRRDQPQHF. The CDR3 coding sequence is TGTGCCAGCTCCCTGGATGGGTGGCGTCGGGATCAGCCCCAGCATTTT.

This CDR3 reads CASSPIAGVDNEQFF. The CDR3 DNA is TGTGCCAGCAGCCCAATAGCGGGAGTAGACAATGAGCAGTTCTTC. The chain joins TRBV9 to TRBJ2-1, with 9 nucleotides matching TRBD2. Germline loops: CDR1 SGDLS, CDR2 YYNGEE. The junction had 7 bases not matched to a gene; V was cut back by 4 bases and J by 5 bases. There are 15 residues in the CDR3.

This clone was picked up one time. V is TRBV30 and J is TRBJ2-5; D is perhaps TRBD2 (6 bases). V lost 2 bases to trimming and J lost 3 bases, with 13 bases between them. CDR1 is GTSNPN and CDR2 is SVGIG in the germline V gene (reference sequence). This CDR3 is built from 14 residues. CDR3 coding DNA: TGTGCCTGGAGTTTCGGGGGAGTAGAAGAGACCCAGTACTTC. Translation gives CAWSFGGVEETQYF.

This chain connects TRBV5-1 to TRBJ2-5; 7 nucleotides match TRBD2. Germline CDR1 SGHRS, CDR2 YFSETQ. The CDR3 loop spans 14 amino acids. V gave up 4 bases and J gave up 4 bases; unmatched junction bases: 7. In nucleotides, the CDR3 is TGCGCCAGCAGCCCCCGGGGGGAAGTAGAGACCCAGTACTTC. This codes for CASSPRGEVETQYF.

This clone was counted a single time. The chain carries TRBV27 and TRBJ1-5, with 10 nucleotides matching TRBD1. Germline V lookup: CDR1 MNHEY, CDR2 SMNVEV (reference sequence). This CDR3 is 19 amino acids long. Unmatched junction bases numbered 16, after V lost 2 bases and J lost 6 bases. Here the CDR3 DNA reads TGTGCCAGCAGTTTACGTAAGGTCGTTGGGACAGGGGTGAGTCAGCCCCAGCATTTT. This sequence encodes CASSLRKVVGTGVSQPQHF.

This chain uses TRBV7-9 with TRBJ2-3; a weak D match, TRBD2 (6 bases). The ends were cut back, 1 base at V and 5 bases at J, with 10 bases in the middle. In germline, CDR1 is SEHNR, CDR2 FQNEAQ (reference sequence). This CDR3 region has 14 residues. CDR3 coding DNA: TGTGCCAGCAGCTTAGAACTAGCAATAGATACGCAGTATTTT. This translates into CASSLELAIDTQYF.

This clone was seen once. The V gene is TRBV5-1, the J gene TRBJ1-2; D possibly corresponds to TRBD1 (5 bases). The CDR3 spans 15 residues. Germline V lookup: CDR1 SGHRS, CDR2 YFSETQ. Trimming took 0 bases from V and 2 from J, leaving 11 bases between them. DNA for the CDR3: TGCGCCAGCAGCTTGGAACCGACAGTCAACTATGGCTACACCTTC. Encoded protein: CASSLEPTVNYGYTF.

The rearrangement links TRBV19 to TRBJ2-2, with unresolved D. Germline V gene sequence: CDR1 LNHDA, CDR2 SQIVND (reference sequence). This CDR3 region has 15 residues. V dropped 7 bases and J dropped 0 bases, with 12 bases sitting between them. CDR3 amino acids: CASKNILANTGELFF. In DNA form, the CDR3 reads TGTGCCAGTAAGAATATACTCGCGAACACCGGGGAGCTGTTTTTT. Full variable domain (rest looked up from reference TRBV19 and TRBJ2-2): DGGITQSPKYLFRKEGQNVTLSCEQNLNHDAMYWYRQDPGQGLRLIYYSQIVNDFQKGDIAEGYSVSREKKESFPLTVTSAQKNPTAFYLCASKNILANTGELFFGEGSRLTVL.

The chain links TRBV5-1 to TRBJ1-6, with D tentatively TRBD1 (5 bases). CDR1 is SGHRS, CDR2 YFSETQ, per germline. V gave up 6 bases and J gave up 4 bases, with 23 bases separating them. This CDR3 spans 18 amino acids. Here the CDR3 reads CASKIGGRPSTYNSPLHF. The DNA of the CDR3 is TGCGCCAGCAAAATCGGGGGAAGGCCGAGCACATATAATTCACCCCTCCACTTT.

This clone was observed a few times. Here the CDR3 DNA reads TGTGCCAGCAGTCGACTAGCCGGCATGTCTACCAATGAGCAGTTCTTC. This sequence encodes CASSRLAGMSTNEQFF. The gene calls are TRBV7-9 and TRBJ2-1; 7 bases fit TRBD2. Germline CDR1 is SEHNR and CDR2 is FQNEAQ (reference sequence). This CDR3 is built from 16 residues. V lost 6 bases and J lost 6; bases outside the gene matches: 14.

The chain recombines TRBV7-2 with TRBJ1-1; D gene unclear. This CDR3 is built from 14 residues. Germline values: CDR1 SGHTA, CDR2 FQGNSA. V lost 2 bases, J lost 2 bases, and 9 bases lay in between. The CDR3 spells CASSLRQVNTEAFF. The CDR3 DNA follows: TGTGCCAGCAGCTTAAGGCAGGTCAACACTGAAGCTTTCTTT.

This chain links TRBV5-1 with TRBJ2-1, with D maybe TRBD2 (6 bases). Germline-derived CDR1 and CDR2 are SGHRS and YFSETQ. The CDR3 has 14 amino acids. Between the trimmed V and J ends, which lost 5 bases and 5 bases, there was a span of 14 bases. CDR3 in amino acids: CASRNSGTDNEQFF. The CDR3 DNA reads TGCGCCAGCAGAAATTCCGGGACTGACAATGAGCAGTTCTTC.

The chain carries TRBV5-4 and TRBJ1-2, with 7 bases aligning to TRBD1. CDR3 length equals 13 residues. With V trimmed by 2 bases and J by 7 bases, 5 bases remained unmatched. Germline V lookup: CDR1 SGHNT, CDR2 YYREEE (reference sequence). The CDR3 nucleotides are TGTGCCAGCAGCTTAGAAGGGGGCGCTGGCTACACCTTC. Its translation: CASSLEGGAGYTF.

This clone has just a few counts. The V and J genes are TRBV9 and TRBJ2-7, with D hard to call. Germline CDR1 reads SGDLS; CDR2 reads YYNGEE. This CDR3 has 12 residues. Deletions cut 0 bases from V and 6 bases from J, with 7 bases between. CDR3 sequence (DNA): TGTGCCAGCAGCGTAGATAATGGCGAGCAGTACTTC. This translates into CASSVDNGEQYF.

The chain links TRBV28 to TRBJ2-3; TRBD2 matches 10 bases. CDR1 MDHEN and CDR2 SYDVKM come from the germline V gene. This CDR3 is 15 amino acids long. Trimming took 2 bases from V and 11 from J; bases not matched to a gene: 10. The CDR3 DNA sequence: TGTGCCAGCAGTTTAAGGACTAGCGGCATAAAGGAGCAGTATTTT. Protein product: CASSLRTSGIKEQYF.

This clone was seen once. This chain connects TRBV7-3 to TRBJ1-1; D is ambiguous. The V gene's germline CDR1 is SGHTA and CDR2 FQGTGA. V lost 0 bases and J 2 bases, leaving 10 bases between the germline ends. CDR3 size: 15 residues. This chain's CDR3 is CASSLTGETNTEAFF. The CDR3 coding sequence is TGTGCCAGCAGCTTAACGGGAGAGACCAACACTGAAGCTTTCTTT.

The chain carries TRBV28 and TRBJ1-5; 10 bases map to TRBD1. This CDR3 region has 16 residues. J gave up 3 bases and V 5 bases, and 7 bases lay outside the gene matches. Germline loops: CDR1 MDHEN, CDR2 SYDVKM. Here the CDR3 DNA reads TGTGCCAGCAGTGACTGGGGACAGGGGCCCAATCAGCCCCAGCATTTT. Protein product: CASSDWGQGPNQPQHF.

This chain links TRBV6-5 with TRBJ2-1; the D gene is possibly TRBD2 (6 bases). This CDR3 is 15 amino acids long. Germline V CDR1 and CDR2: MNHEY, SVGAGI. Trimming left V 6 bases short and J 0 bases short, with 12 bases between. This CDR3 is CASRVGGISYNEQFF. The CDR3 nucleotides read TGTGCCAGCAGAGTGGGGGGTATCTCCTACAATGAGCAGTTCTTC.

As DNA, the CDR3 is TGTGCCAGCAGTTTATCCGGACAGGGGGACTACGAGCAGTACTTC. Translating it yields CASSLSGQGDYEQYF. This chain uses TRBV27 with TRBJ2-7, with 10 nucleotides matching TRBD1. Germline CDR1 is MNHEY and CDR2 is SMNVEV (reference sequence). This CDR3 contains 15 residues. J was trimmed by 3 bases and V by 0 bases; bases with no gene match: 2.

V usage is TRBV5-1 and J usage is TRBJ1-4, with 9 nucleotides matching TRBD1. CDR3 size: 16 residues. The germline gives CDR1 SGHRS, CDR2 YFSETQ. The V gene end was trimmed by 3 bases and the J gene end by 3 bases; junction bases not matched to a gene: 6. The CDR3 coding sequence is TGCGCCAGCAGCTCAACAGGGGGCGGTTCTAATGAAAAACTGTTTTTT. It codes for CASSSTGGGSNEKLFF.

DNA of the CDR3: TGTGCCAGCTCACCAGTGCCGGGGTTGGATTCACCCCTCCACTTT. This codes for CASSPVPGLDSPLHF. The J gene is TRBJ1-6, the V gene TRBV18, with D hard to call. CDR1 and CDR2 from the germline V gene are KGHSH and LQKENI. The CDR3 consists of 15 residues. V lost 2 bases, J lost 8 bases, and 13 bases lay in between.

On this clone itself: One end of the junction does not line up with germline, which may come from a read error. V and J are TRBV2 and TRBJ1-2, with D possibly TRBD1 on 6 matching bases. The germline V gene encodes CDR1 SNHLY and CDR2 FYNNEI. The CDR3 consists of 12 residues. CDR3 sequence reads: CASSPQAGGYAF. CDR3 DNA: TGTGCCAGCAGCCCTCAGGCCGGGGGCTACGCCTTC. The whole variable domain, remainder taken from reference TRBV2 and TRBJ1-2, is EPEVTQTPSHQVTQMGQEVILRCVPISNHLYFYWYRQILGQKVEFLVSFYNNEISEKSEIFDDQFSVERPDGSNFTLKIRSTKLEDSAMYFCASSPQAGGYAFGSGTRLTVV.

The J gene is TRBJ2-1, the V gene TRBV14; D not resolved. Germline V gene sequence: CDR1 SGHDN, CDR2 FVKESK. The CDR3 contains 14 residues. With 4 bases removed from V and 5 bases from J, the gap between germline ends came to 12 bases. CDR3 sequence: CASSRITINNEQFF. The CDR3 DNA reads as TGTGCCAGCAGCCGCATTACGATAAACAATGAGCAGTTCTTC.

The chain has TRBV28 and TRBJ2-7; 13 nucleotides match TRBD2. CDR1 MDHEN and CDR2 SYDVKM come from the germline V gene. Trimming at V came to 6 bases and at J to 4 bases, leaving 9 bases not matched to a gene. CDR3 length: 16 residues. The CDR3 region is CASRRKRTSGSYEQYF. The CDR3 region has the DNA TGTGCCAGCAGGCGAAAACGGACTAGCGGGAGTTACGAGCAGTACTTC.

The rearrangement uses TRBV19 and TRBJ1-3; 7 bases match TRBD1. CDR1 LNHDA and CDR2 SQIVND come from the germline V gene (reference sequence). V lost 5 bases, J lost 3 bases, and 7 bases stayed unmatched. CDR3 length equals 15 residues. The CDR3 sequence is CASSYRGIVGNTIYF. CDR3 nucleotide sequence: TGTGCCAGTAGTTACAGGGGAATTGTTGGAAACACCATATATTTT.

There are a few counts of this clone. The chain links TRBV18 to TRBJ2-7; maybe TRBD2 (6 bases). Trimming cost V 6 bases and J 1 base, with 13 bases left between them. The CDR3 is 14 amino acids. Germline V gene sequence: CDR1 KGHSH, CDR2 LQKENI. CDR3 in amino acids: CASSRDSQSYEQYF. CDR3 in DNA: TGTGCCAGCTCTAGGGACTCCCAGTCCTACGAGCAGTACTTC.

The genes are TRBV19 and TRBJ2-1; 7 bases are a match to TRBD1. The CDR3 consists of 15 residues. The germline CDR1 and CDR2 sequences are LNHDA and SQIVND (reference sequence). Losses at the gene ends were 5 bases for V and 3 bases for J; bases not matched to a gene: 7. As DNA, the CDR3 is TGTGCCAGTAGTTTGACAGGGACCTTCTACAATGAGCAGTTCTTC. Protein product: CASSLTGTFYNEQFF.

V usage is TRBV27 and J usage is TRBJ1-5; D not resolved. The germline V and J ends were trimmed by 3 bases and 4 bases, with 10 bases remaining between them. There are 14 residues in the CDR3. Germline values: CDR1 MNHEY, CDR2 SMNVEV (reference sequence). CDR3 in amino acids: CASSFFPRNQPQHF. The CDR3 DNA sequence: TGTGCCAGCAGTTTTTTTCCGAGAAATCAGCCCCAGCATTTT.